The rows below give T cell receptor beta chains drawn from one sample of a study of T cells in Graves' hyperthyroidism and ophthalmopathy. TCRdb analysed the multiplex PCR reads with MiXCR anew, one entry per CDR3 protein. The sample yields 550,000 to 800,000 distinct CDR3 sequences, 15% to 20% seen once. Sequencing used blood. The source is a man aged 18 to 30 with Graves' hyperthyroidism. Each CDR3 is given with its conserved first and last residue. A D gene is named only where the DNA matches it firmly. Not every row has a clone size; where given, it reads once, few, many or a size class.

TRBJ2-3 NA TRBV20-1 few TGCAGTGCTAGGGGACTTTTTGCCCCAGTTACGCAGTATTTT CSARGLFAPVTQYF
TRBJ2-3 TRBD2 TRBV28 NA TGTGCCAGCCATCCTAGCGGGAGTACAGATACGCAGTATTTT CASHPSGSTDTQYF
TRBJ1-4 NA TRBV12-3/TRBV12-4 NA TGTGCCAGCAGTTTAAGTTCCGAAAAACTGTTTTTT CASSLSSEKLFF
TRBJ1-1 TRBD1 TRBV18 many TGTGCCACCACGGACAGGGTGGACACTGAAGCTTTCTTT CATTDRVDTEAFF
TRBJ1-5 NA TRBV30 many TGTGCCTGGAGTCCCCCGTCTATGGGCAATCAGCCCCAGCATTTT CAWSPPSMGNQPQHF
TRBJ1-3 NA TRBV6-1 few TGTGCCAGCAGCCTTATGGCCCCAGGGGAAGGAAACACCATATATTTT CASSLMAPGEGNTIYF
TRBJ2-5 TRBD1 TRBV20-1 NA TGCAGTGCTGCCTCCGACTTCCGGGACAGGGTATTATTAAGAGCAGAGACCCAGTACTTC CSAASDFRDRVLLRAETQYF
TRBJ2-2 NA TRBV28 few TGTGCCAGCAGCCCCGGGACAACTATCAACACCGGGGAGCTGTTTTTT CASSPGTTINTGELFF
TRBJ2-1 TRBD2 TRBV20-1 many TGCAGTGCTAGAGTCGGGGGACTAGCGGACCTCTACAATGAGCAGTTCTTC CSARVGGLADLYNEQFF
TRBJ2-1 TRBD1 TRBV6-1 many TGTGCCAGCAAACGGGACAGTGGCTACAATGAGCAGTTCTTC CASKRDSGYNEQFF
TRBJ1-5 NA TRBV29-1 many TGCAGTCCAGGGGCCAATCAGCCCCAGCATTTT CSPGANQPQHF
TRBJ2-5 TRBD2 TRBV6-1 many TGTGCCAGCAGCCCCCATCTAGCGGGAGGGAGGGGAGAGACCCAGTACTTC CASSPHLAGGRGETQYF
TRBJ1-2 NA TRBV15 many TGTGCCACCAGCAACACGGGGGGCTATGGCTACACCTTC CATSNTGGYGYTF
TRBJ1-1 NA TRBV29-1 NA TGCAGCGTTCACAGAGGGGGGGAAGCTTTCTTT CSVHRGGEAFF
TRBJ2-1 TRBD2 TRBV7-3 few TGTGCCAGCAGCTTGTGGCGGGAGGGTGAGCAGTTCTTC CASSLWREGEQFF
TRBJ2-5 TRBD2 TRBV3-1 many TGTGCCAGCAGCCGGACTAGCGGCACCTCCGAAGGGACCCAGTACTTC CASSRTSGTSEGTQYF
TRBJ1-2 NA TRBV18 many TGTGCCAGCTCACCGTGCGAAGTGACTGCTTGCTATGGCTACACCTTC CASSPCEVTACYGYTF
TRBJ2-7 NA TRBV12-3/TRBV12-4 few TGTGCCAGCAGTTTAAATGGAGGATCCTACGAGCAGTACTTC CASSLNGGSYEQYF
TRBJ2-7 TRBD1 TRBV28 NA TGTGCCAGCCCCCCTTCGGGGACAGGGGAGATTTCCTACGAGCAGTACTTC CASPPSGTGEISYEQYF
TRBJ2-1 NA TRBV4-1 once TGCGCCAGCAGCCAACTTGGAAGGGGGGAGCTCAATGAGCAGTTCTTC CASSQLGRGELNEQFF
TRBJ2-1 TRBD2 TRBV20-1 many TGCAGTGCTAGAGATTACTTAGGGACTAGCAGTCACTACAATGAGCAGTTCTTC CSARDYLGTSSHYNEQFF
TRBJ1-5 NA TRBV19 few TGTGCCAGTAGTATCCCCAGGATCGATCAGCCCCAGCATTTT CASSIPRIDQPQHF
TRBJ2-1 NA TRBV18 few TGTGCCAGCTCACATCGGGACCTAGGGTCCTACAATGAGCAGTTCTTC CASSHRDLGSYNEQFF
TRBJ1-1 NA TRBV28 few TGTGCCAGCAGTTTACGGCAGCACATGAACACTGAAGCTTTCTTT CASSLRQHMNTEAFF
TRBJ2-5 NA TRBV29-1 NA TGCAGCCTTCGACGGGGAGAGACCCAGTACTTC CSLRRGETQYF
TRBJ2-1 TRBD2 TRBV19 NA TGTGCCAGTAGTAAGTTTCTAGCGGGTCTCAATGAGCAGTTCTTC CASSKFLAGLNEQFF
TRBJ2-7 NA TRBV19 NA TGTGCCAGTAGTAGCCAGAGGGATACCTACGAGCAGTACTTC CASSSQRDTYEQYF
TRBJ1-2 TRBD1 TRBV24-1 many TGTGCCACCAGTGATCTGGACAGGGGTGGCTACACCTTC CATSDLDRGGYTF
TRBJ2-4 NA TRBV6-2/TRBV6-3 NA TGTGCCAGCAGTTTGCCGGGACCCAAAAACATTCAGTACTTC CASSLPGPKNIQYF
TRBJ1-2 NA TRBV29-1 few TGCAGCGTTGACCCCACCGACTACTATGGCTACACCTTC CSVDPTDYYGYTF
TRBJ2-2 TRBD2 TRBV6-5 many TGTGCCAGCAGTTCTCTAGCGGGAGTAGGCACCGGGGAGCTGTTTTTT CASSSLAGVGTGELFF
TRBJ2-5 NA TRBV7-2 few TGTGCCAGCAGCCCCGGCGCATCCTACTCCGAGACCCAGTACTTC CASSPGASYSETQYF
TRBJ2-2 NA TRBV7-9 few TGTGCCAGCAGCTCGCCCCCTAGACAGGCGAACACCGGGGAGCTGTTTTTT CASSSPPRQANTGELFF
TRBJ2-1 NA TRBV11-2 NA TGTGCCAGCGGCTTACTTTTTTTTGAGGAGAGCTCCTACAATGAGCAGTTCTTC CASGLLFFEESSYNEQFF
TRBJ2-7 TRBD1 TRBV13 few TGTGCCAGCAGCGCTCCGGGACAGGGGGTAGTCTACGAGCAGTACTTC CASSAPGQGVVYEQYF
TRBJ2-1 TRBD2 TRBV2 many TGTGCCAGCAAAGGGACTAGCGGGCCCTACAATGAGCAGTTCTTC CASKGTSGPYNEQFF
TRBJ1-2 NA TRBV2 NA TGTGCCAGCAGCCTCAACGCCGGGGGCTGCACCTTC CASSLNAGGCTF
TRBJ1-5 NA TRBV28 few TGTGCCAGCGACCTCCTACTGAGGGATCAGCCCCAGCATTTT CASDLLLRDQPQHF
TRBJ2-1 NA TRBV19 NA TGTGCCAGTAATGAGGGGACCGGCAGATTACCCAATGAGCAGTTCTTC CASNEGTGRLPNEQFF
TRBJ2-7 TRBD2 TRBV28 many TGTGCCAGCAGTCCTTGGACTAGCGGGACAACGGCCTACGAGCAGTACTTC CASSPWTSGTTAYEQYF
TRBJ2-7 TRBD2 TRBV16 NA TGTGCCAGCAGCCAAACTAGCGGGGCCCGCTCCTACGAGCAGTACTTC CASSQTSGARSYEQYF
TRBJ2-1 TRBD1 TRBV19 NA TGTGCCAGTAGTATAGCCATCGGTGGACAGGGGAGGTACAATGAGCAGTTCTTC CASSIAIGGQGRYNEQFF
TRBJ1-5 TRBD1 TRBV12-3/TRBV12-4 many TGTGCCAGCAGTCCTCGGACAGGCCCCCTCGTTAGTCAGCCCCAGCATTTT CASSPRTGPLVSQPQHF
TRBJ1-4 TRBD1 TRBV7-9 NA TGTGCCAGCAGCAATTCCCGGGGACAGGGTTATGAAAAACTGTTTTTT CASSNSRGQGYEKLFF
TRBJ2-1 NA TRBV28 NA TGTGCCAGCAGTTTTCCCCGGAAGGGTCCTTACAATGAGCAGTTCTTC CASSFPRKGPYNEQFF
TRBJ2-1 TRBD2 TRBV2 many TGTGCCATAGGGACTAGCGGGACCTTCTACAATGAGCAGTTCTTC CAIGTSGTFYNEQFF
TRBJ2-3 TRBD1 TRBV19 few TGTGCCAGTAGGACCGGGACAGGGGGCGTGACAGATACGCAGTATTTT CASRTGTGGVTDTQYF
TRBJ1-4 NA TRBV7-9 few TGTGCCAGCAGCCCAGACGGTGCGGGTCTTCGCGAAAAACTGTTTTTT CASSPDGAGLREKLFF
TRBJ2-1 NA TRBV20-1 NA TGCAGTTCGCTGTTATACAATGAGCAGTTCTTC CSSLLYNEQFF
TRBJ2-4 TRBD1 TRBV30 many TGTGCCTGGAGTGTCGGGGACAGGGGGACCAAAAACATTCAGTACTTC CAWSVGDRGTKNIQYF
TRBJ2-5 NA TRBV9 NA TGTGCCAGCAGCGTAGAAGGAGATCGAGAGACCCAGTACTTC CASSVEGDRETQYF
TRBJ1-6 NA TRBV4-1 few TGCGCCAGCAGCCAAGATTGGGGGGTGAAATCCTATAATTCACCCCTCCACTTT CASSQDWGVKSYNSPLHF
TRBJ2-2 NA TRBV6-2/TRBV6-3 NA TGTGCCAGCAGTTACTCGGGCCTCGGGGAGCTGTTTTTT CASSYSGLGELFF
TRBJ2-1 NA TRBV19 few TGTGCCAGTAGTATCCCAGCGGGCCGCGAGGAGGTCGATGAGCAGTTCTTC CASSIPAGREEVDEQFF
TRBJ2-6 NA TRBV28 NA TGTGCCATCTCACCGAGTCCCATCGCCGGGGCCAACGTCCTGACTTTC CAISPSPIAGANVLTF
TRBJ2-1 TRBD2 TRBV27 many TGTGCCAGCAGTACAACTAGCGGGAGGCTCAGCTCCTACAATGAGCAGTTCTTC CASSTTSGRLSSYNEQFF
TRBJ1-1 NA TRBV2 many TGTGCCAGCAGCTCCTTTTCTTGGGGCACTGAAGCTTTCTTT CASSSFSWGTEAFF
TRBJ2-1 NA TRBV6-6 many TGTGCCAGCAGTTACTCGTTCACAGGGAGCTCCTACAATGAGCAGTTCTTC CASSYSFTGSSYNEQFF
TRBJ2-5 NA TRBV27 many TGTGCCAGCAGGCAGGGTTGGGGAGGTTTAGAGACCCAGTACTTC CASRQGWGGLETQYF